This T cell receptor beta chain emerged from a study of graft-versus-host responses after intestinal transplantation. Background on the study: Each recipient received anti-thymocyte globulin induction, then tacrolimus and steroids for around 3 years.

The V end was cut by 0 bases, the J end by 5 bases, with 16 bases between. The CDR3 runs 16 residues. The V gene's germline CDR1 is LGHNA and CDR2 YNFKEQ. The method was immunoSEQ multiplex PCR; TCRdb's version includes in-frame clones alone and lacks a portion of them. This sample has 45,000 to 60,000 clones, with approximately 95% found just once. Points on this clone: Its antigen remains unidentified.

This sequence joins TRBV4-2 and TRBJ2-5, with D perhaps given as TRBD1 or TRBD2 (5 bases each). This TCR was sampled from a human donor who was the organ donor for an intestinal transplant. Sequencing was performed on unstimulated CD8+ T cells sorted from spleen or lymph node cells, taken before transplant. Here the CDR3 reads CASSQDGTSLAETQYF. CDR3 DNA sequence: TGTGCCAGCAGCCAAGACGGGACGTCCCTGGCGGAGACCCAGTACTTC.